This T cell receptor (beta chain) was captured in a study of cytomegalovirus exposure and HLA in healthy donors. Study-wide points: A few V segments could not be told apart, such as TRBV6-2 and TRBV6-3, and were left out.

Amplification used 60 Vbeta primers and 13 Jbeta primers. TCRdb's copy holds only in-frame clones and misses some; the assay was immunoSEQ multiplex PCR. The sample carries some 130,000 clones, about 80% recorded once. Turning to this clone: Antigen specificity is unknown.

V was clipped by 5 bases and J by 0 bases; unmatched bases: 4. The CDR3 runs 15 residues. The V gene's germline CDR1 is SEHNR and CDR2 FQNEAQ (reference sequence). The sample comprised PBMCs. The TCR comes from a male donor in good health and CMV-seronegative. The chain is built from TRBV7-9 and TRBJ2-7, with TRBD1 matching 10 bases. Here the CDR3 DNA reads TGTGCCAGCAGCAATCGGACAGGGGGCTCCTACGAGCAGTACTTC. This codes for CASSNRTGGSYEQYF.